What follows is one T cell receptor beta chain and its context. The data were obtained in a study of blood T cell repertoires in COVID-19. Study-wide background: There were acute and convalescent COVID-19 samples, and they came from the United States, Italy and Spain. PBMCs, B-cell-depleted T cells, or T cells were the source of the cDNA or gDNA that made up the material.

Methods used by the authors: Estimation of nucleated cell counts relied on the amplification of reference gene primers. Data came from immunoSEQ multiplex PCR; TCRdb stores just in-frame clones and leaves some out. V and J calls and clone size come straight from that table; D and trimming were deduced from the DNA. The table has 50,000 to 65,000 clones, more than 70% seen once. This sequence originates from a man aged 35 to 55 with active COVID-19. Sequencing used peripheral blood.

The CDR3 bases are TGTGCCAGCAGTTGGCCAGGGGTGATGGCGAGCAATCAGCCCCAGCATTTT. It specifies CASSWPGVMASNQPQHF. V is TRBV28 and J is TRBJ1-5; possible D gene TRBD1, 6 bases. Trimming took off 4 bases at V and 1 base at J, with 17 bases between the two ends. This CDR3 is built from 17 residues. Germline-derived CDR1 and CDR2 are MDHEN and SYDVKM.